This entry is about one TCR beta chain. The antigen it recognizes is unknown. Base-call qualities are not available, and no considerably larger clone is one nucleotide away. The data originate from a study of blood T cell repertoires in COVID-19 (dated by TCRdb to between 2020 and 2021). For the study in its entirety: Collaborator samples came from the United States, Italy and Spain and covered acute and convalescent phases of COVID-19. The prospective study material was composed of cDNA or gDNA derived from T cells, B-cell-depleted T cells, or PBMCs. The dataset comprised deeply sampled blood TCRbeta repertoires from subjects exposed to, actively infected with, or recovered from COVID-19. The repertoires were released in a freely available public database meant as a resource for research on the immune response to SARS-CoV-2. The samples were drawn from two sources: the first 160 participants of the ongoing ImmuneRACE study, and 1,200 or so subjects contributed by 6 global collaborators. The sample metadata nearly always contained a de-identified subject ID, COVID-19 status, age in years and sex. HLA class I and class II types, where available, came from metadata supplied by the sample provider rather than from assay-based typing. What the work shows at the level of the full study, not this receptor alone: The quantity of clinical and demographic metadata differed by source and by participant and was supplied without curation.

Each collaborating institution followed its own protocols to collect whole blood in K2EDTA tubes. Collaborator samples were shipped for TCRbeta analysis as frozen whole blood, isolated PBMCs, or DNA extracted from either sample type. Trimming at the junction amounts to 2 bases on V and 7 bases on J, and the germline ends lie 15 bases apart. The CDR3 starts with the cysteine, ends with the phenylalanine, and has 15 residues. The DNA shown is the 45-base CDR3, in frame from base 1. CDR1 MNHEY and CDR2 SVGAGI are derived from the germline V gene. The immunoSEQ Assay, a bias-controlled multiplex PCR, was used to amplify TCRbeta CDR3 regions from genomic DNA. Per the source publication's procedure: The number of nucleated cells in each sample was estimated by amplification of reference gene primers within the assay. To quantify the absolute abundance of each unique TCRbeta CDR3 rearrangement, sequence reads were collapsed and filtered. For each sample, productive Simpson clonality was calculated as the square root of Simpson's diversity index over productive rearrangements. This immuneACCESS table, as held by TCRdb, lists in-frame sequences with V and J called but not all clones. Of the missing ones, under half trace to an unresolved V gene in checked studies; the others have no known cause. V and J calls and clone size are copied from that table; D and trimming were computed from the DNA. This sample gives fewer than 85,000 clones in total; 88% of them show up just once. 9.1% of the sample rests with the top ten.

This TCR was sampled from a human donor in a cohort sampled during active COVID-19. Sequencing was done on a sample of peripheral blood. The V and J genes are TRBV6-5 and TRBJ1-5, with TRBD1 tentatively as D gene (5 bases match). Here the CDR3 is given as CASSYGQGGRQPQHF. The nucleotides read TGTGCCAGCAGTTACGGGCAGGGAGGGCGCCAGCCCCAGCATTTT.